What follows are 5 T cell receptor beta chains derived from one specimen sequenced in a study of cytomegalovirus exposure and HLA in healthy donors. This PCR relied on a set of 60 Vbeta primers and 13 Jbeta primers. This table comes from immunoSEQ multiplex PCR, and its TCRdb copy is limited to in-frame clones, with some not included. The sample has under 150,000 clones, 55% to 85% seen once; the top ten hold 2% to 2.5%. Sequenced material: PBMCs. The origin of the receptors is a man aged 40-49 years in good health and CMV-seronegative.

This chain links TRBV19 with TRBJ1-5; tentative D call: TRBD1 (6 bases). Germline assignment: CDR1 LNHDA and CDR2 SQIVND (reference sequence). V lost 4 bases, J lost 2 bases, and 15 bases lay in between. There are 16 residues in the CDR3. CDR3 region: CASSTRTDQGNQPQHF. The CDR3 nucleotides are TGTGCCAGTAGTACAAGGACAGACCAGGGCAATCAGCCCCAGCATTTT.

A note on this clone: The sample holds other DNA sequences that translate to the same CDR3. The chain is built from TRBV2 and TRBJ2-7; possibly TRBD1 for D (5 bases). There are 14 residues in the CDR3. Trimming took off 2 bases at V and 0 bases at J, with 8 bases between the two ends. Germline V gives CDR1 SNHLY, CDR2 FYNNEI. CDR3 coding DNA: TGTGCCAGCAGTGAACAGGGAAGCTCCTACGAGCAGTACTTC. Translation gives CASSEQGSSYEQYF. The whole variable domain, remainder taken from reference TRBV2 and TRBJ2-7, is EPEVTQTPSHQVTQMGQEVILRCVPISNHLYFYWYRQILGQKVEFLVSFYNNEISEKSEIFDDQFSVERPDGSNFTLKIRSTKLEDSAMYFCASSEQGSSYEQYFGPGTRLTVT.

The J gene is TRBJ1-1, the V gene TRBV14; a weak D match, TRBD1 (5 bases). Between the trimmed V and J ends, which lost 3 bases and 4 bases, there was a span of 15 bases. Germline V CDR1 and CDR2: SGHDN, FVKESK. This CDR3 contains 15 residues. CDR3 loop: CASSHHPGGVTEAFF. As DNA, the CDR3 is TGTGCCAGCAGCCACCACCCCGGAGGGGTCACTGAAGCTTTCTTT.

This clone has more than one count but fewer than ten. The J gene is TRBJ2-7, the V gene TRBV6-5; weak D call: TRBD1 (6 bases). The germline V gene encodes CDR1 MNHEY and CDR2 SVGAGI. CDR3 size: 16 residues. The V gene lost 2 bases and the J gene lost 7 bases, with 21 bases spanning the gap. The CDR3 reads CASSYHPGQGTGEQYF. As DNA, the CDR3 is TGTGCCAGCAGTTACCATCCGGGACAAGGGACGGGTGAGCAGTACTTC.

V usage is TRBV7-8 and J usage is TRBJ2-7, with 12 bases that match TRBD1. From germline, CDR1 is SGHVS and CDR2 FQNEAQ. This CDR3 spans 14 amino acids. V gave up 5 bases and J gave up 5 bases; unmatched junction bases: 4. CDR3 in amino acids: CASSLGTGGHEQYF. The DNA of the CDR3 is TGTGCCAGCAGCCTCGGGACAGGGGGCCACGAGCAGTACTTC.